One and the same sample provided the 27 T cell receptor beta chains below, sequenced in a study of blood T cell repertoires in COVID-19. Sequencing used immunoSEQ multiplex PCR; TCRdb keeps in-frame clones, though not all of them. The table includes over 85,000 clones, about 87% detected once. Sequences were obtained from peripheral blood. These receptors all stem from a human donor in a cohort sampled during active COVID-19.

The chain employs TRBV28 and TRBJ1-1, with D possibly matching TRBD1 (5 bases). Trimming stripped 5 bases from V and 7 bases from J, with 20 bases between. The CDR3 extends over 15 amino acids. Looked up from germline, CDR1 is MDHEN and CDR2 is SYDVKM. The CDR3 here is CASSPNLGAGVEAFF. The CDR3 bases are TGTGCCAGCAGTCCGAACCTCGGGGCGGGGGTTGAAGCTTTCTTT.

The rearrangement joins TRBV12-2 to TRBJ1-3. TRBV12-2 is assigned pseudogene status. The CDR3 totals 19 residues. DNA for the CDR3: TGTGCAAGTCGCTTAAGGTCCACGTATCAGGCTGACTATGGAAACACCATATATTTT. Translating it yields CASRLRSTYQADYGNTIYF.

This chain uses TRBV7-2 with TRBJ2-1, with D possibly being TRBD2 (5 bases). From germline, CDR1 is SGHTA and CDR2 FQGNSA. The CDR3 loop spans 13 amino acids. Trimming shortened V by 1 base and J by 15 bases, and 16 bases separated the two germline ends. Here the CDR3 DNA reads TGTGCCAGCAGCTTAGACTCGAGCACTGGAGGGTTCTTC. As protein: CASSLDSSTGGFF.

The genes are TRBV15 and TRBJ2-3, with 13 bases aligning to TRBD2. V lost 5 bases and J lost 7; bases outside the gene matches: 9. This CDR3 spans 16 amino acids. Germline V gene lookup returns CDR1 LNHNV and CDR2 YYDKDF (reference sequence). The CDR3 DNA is TGTGCCACCAGCCCGAGGACTAGCGGGAGTCTGTATACGCAGTATTTT. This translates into CATSPRTSGSLYTQYF. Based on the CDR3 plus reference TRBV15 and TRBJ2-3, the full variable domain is DAMVIQNPRYQVTQFGKPVTLSCSQTLNHNVMYWYQQKSSQAPKLLFHYYDKDFNNEADTPDNFQSRRPNTSFCFLDIRSPGLGDTAMYLCATSPRTSGSLYTQYFGPGTRLTVL.

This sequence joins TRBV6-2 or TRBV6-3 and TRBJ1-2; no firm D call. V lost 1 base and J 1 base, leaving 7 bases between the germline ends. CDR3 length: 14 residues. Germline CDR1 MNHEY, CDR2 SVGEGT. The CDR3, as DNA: TGTGCCAGCAGTTACTATGGCAGTAACTATGGCTACACCTTC. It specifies CASSYYGSNYGYTF.

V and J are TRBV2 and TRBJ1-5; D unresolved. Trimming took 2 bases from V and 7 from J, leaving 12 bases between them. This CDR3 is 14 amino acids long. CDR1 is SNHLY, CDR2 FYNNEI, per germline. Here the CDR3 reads CASSEIWAGQPQHF. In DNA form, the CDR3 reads TGTGCCAGCAGTGAAATCTGGGCCGGCCAGCCCCAGCATTTT.

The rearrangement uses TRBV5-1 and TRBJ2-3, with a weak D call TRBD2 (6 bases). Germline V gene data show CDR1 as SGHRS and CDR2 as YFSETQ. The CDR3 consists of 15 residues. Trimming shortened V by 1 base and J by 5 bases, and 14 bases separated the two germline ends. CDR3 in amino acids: CASSLSGLLQDTQYF. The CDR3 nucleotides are TGCGCCAGCAGCTTGTCGGGACTCCTACAAGATACGCAGTATTTT.

DNA for the CDR3: TGTGCCAGCACTACTCTGGGACAGGGCGCCTACGAGCAGTACTTC. Encoded protein: CASTTLGQGAYEQYF. The V and J genes are TRBV2 and TRBJ2-7, with 9 bases identical to TRBD1. The V segment lost 7 bases and the J segment 2 bases; nucleotides outside the gene matches: 9. CDR3 length: 15 residues. Germline CDR1 reads SNHLY; CDR2 reads FYNNEI.

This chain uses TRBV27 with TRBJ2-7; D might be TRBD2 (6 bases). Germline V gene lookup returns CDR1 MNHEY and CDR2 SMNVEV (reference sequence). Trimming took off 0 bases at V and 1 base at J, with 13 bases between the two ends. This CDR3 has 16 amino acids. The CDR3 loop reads CASSLSARGRSYEQYF. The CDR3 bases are TGTGCCAGCAGTTTATCTGCGCGGGGCCGATCCTACGAGCAGTACTTC.

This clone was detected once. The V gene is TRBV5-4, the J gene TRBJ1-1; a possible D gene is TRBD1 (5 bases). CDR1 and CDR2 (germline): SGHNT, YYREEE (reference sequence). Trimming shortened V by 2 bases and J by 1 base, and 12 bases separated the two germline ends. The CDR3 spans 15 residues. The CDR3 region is CASSFAWTPNTEAFF. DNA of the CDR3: TGTGCCAGCAGCTTCGCATGGACACCGAACACTGAAGCTTTCTTT.

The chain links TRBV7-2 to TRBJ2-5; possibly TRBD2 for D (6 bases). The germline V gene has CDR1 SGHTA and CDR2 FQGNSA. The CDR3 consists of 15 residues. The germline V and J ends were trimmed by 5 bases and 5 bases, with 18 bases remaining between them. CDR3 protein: CASSPGDFRIETQYF. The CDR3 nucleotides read TGTGCCAGCAGCCCGGGGGACTTCCGTATCGAGACCCAGTACTTC.

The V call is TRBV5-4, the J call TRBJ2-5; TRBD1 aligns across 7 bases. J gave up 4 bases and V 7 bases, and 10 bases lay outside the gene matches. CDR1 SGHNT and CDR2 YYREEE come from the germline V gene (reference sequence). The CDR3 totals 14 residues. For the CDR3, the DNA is TGTGCCAGCTCCCTACAGGGGAACCGAGAGACCCAGTACTTC. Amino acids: CASSLQGNRETQYF.

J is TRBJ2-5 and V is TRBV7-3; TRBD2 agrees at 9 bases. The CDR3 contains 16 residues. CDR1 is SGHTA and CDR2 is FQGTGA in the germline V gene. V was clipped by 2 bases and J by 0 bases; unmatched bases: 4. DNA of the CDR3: TGTGCCAGCAGCTTAGCGGGGGGGCGGTACCAAGAGACCCAGTACTTC. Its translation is CASSLAGGRYQETQYF.

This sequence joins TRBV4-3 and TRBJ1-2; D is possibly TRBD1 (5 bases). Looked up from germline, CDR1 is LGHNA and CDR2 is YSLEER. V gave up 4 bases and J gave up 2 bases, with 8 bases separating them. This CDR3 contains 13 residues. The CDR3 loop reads CASSLDRNYGYTF. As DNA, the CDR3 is TGCGCCAGCAGCCTTGACAGAAACTATGGCTACACCTTC.

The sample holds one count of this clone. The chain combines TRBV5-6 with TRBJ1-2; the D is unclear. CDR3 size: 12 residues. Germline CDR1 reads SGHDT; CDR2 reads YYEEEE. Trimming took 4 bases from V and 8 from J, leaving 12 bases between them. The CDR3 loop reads CASSRDNRGYTF. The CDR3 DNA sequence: TGTGCCAGCAGCCGGGATAATAGGGGCTACACCTTC.

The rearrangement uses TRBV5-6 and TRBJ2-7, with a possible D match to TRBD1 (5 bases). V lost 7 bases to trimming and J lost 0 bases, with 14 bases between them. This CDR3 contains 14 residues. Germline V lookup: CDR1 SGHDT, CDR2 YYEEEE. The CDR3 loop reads CASAQGWGSYEQYF. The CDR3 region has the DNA TGTGCCAGCGCCCAGGGATGGGGCTCCTACGAGCAGTACTTC.

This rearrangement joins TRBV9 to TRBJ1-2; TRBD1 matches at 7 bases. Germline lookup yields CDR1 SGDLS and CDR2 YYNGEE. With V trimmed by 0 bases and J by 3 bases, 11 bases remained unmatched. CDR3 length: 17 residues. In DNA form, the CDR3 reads TGTGCCAGCAGCGTAGCCACGGGGAGGACAGGTCACTATGGCTACACCTTC. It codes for CASSVATGRTGHYGYTF. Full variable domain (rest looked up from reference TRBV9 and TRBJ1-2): DSGVTQTPKHLITATGQRVTLRCSPRSGDLSVYWYQQSLDQGLQFLIQYYNGEERAKGNILERFSAQQFPDLHSELNLSSLELGDSALYFCASSVATGRTGHYGYTFGSGTRLTVV.

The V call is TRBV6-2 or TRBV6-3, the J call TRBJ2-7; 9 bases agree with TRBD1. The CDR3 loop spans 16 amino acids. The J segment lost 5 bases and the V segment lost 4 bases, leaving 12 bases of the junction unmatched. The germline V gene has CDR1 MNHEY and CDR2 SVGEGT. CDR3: CASSFQSDRGEHEQYF. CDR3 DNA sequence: TGTGCCAGCAGTTTCCAGTCGGACAGGGGTGAGCACGAGCAGTACTTC.

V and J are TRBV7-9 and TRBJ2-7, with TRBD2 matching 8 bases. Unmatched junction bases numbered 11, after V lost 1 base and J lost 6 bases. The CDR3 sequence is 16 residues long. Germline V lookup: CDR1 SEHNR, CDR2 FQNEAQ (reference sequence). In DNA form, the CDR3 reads TGTGCCAGCAGCTTAGAAGGTGGAGCGGGAGTCGCCGAGCAGTACTTC. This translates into CASSLEGGAGVAEQYF.

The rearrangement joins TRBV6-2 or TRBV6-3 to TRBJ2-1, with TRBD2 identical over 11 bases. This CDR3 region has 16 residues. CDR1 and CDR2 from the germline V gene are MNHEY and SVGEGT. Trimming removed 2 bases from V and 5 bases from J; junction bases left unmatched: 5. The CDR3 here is CASSYPRLAGHNEQFF. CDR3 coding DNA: TGTGCCAGCAGTTACCCAAGACTAGCGGGGCACAATGAGCAGTTCTTC.

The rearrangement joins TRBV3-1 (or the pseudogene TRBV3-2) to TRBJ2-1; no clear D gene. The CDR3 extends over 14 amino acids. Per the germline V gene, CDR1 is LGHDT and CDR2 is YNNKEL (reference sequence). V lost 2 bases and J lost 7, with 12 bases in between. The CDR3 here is CASSQHTLGNEQFF. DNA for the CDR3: TGTGCCAGCAGCCAACATACGCTAGGAAATGAGCAGTTCTTC.

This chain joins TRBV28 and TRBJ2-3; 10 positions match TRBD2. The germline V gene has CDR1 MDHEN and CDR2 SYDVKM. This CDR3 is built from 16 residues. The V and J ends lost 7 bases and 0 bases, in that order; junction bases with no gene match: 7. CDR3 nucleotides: TGTGCCAGCACACTCTTACTAGCGGGAAGCACAGATACGCAGTATTTT. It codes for CASTLLLAGSTDTQYF.

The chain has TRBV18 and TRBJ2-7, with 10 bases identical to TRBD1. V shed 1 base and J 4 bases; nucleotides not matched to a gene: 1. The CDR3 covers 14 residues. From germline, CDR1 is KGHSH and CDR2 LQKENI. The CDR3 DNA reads TGTGCCAGCTCACCACAGGGACAGGGGTACGAGCAGTACTTC. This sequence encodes CASSPQGQGYEQYF.

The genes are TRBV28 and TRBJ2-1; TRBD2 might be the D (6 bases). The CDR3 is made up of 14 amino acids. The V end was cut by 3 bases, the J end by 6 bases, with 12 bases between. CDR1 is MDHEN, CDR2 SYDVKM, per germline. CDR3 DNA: TGTGCCAGCAGTTTGGCAGGGAGGAGCAATGAGCAGTTCTTC. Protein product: CASSLAGRSNEQFF.

Here the CDR3 reads CASSLTGIDNSPLHF. DNA for the CDR3: TGTGCCAGTAGCCTGACAGGGATTGATAATTCACCCCTCCACTTT. V and J are TRBV19 and TRBJ1-6; TRBD1 matches at 7 bases. This CDR3 has 15 residues. Germline V lookup: CDR1 LNHDA, CDR2 SQIVND (reference sequence). Germline trimming cut 6 bases from V and 5 bases from J; bases unmatched to any gene: 7.

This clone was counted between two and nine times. Here the CDR3 reads CASSSSGPETQYF. DNA of the CDR3: TGTGCCAGCAGCTCGAGCGGCCCGGAGACCCAGTACTTC. This chain joins TRBV3-1 (or the pseudogene TRBV3-2) and TRBJ2-5; perhaps TRBD2 as D (5 bases). V was pared by 5 bases and J by 5 bases, with 12 bases between. CDR3 length: 13 residues. CDR1 LGHDT and CDR2 YNNKEL come from the germline V gene (reference sequence).

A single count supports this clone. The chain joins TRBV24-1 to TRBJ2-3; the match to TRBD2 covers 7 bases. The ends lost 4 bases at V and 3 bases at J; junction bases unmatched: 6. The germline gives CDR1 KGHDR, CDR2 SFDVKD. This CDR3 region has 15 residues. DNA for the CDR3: TGTGCCACCAGTGACCGCGGACTAGAAACAGATACGCAGTATTTT. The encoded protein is CATSDRGLETDTQYF.